Below are 4 T cell receptor beta chains sequenced from a single sample in a study of regulatory T cells in long-lasting Graves disease. The time point here: persistent/refractory GD, antithyroid drugs over 5 years with positive TRAb. PBMCs provided the RNA from which the TCR library was made. According to the study, TCR beta libraries were built with iRepertoire HTBI primers and CDR3-region Arm-PCR. TCRdb processed the multiplex PCR reads anew with MiXCR; each CDR3 protein has one entry. There are about 470,000 distinct CDR3 sequences in the sample; 20% to 25% occur only once, and less than 9% lies in the top ten. The material sequenced was peripheral blood mononuclear cells (PBMCs), taken when the disease was refractory, from a patient treated with antithyroid drugs. Receptors originate from a female donor with Graves disease.

This chain joins TRBV28 and TRBJ2-1; TRBD1 is a possible D gene (6 bases). V was shortened by 5 bases and J by 5 bases, with 13 bases between the two germline ends. The CDR3 has 14 amino acids. Germline V gives CDR1 MDHEN, CDR2 SYDVKM. The CDR3 sequence: CASSPSGENNEQFF. The CDR3 nucleotides are TGTGCCAGCAGTCCCTCAGGGGAAAACAATGAGCAGTTCTTC.

This clonotype has ten or more counts. V gene TRBV13 combines with J gene TRBJ2-5; 8 bases line up with TRBD2. The CDR3 has 18 residues. Germline values: CDR1 PRHDT, CDR2 FYEKMQ (reference sequence). The J segment lost 2 bases and the V segment lost 4 bases, leaving 15 bases of the junction unmatched. Here the CDR3 DNA reads TGTGCCAGCAGCTCACGACTAGCGTCCTCAATTCAACAAGAGACCCAGTACTTC. Translated, it gives CASSSRLASSIQQETQYF. Together with reference TRBV13 and TRBJ2-5, the CDR3 gives the full variable domain: AAGVIQSPRHLIKEKRETATLKCYPIPRHDTVYWYQQGPGQDPQFLISFYEKMQSDKGSIPDRFSAQQFSDYHSELNMSSLELGDSALYFCASSSRLASSIQQETQYFGPGTRLLVL.

The table lists this clonotype with many counts. The gene calls are TRBV19 and TRBJ2-5; 7 nucleotides match TRBD2. The CDR3 is 16 amino acids. V was pared by 2 bases and J by 3 bases, with 9 bases of the junction left unmatched. CDR1 is LNHDA and CDR2 is SQIVND in the germline V gene (reference sequence). This CDR3 is CASSIKAGGTEETQYF. For the CDR3, the DNA is TGTGCCAGTAGTATAAAGGCCGGGGGGACTGAAGAGACCCAGTACTTC.

This clonotype was recorded a few times. The chain combines TRBV5-4 with TRBJ1-4; D gene uncertain. This CDR3 has 13 amino acids. The V end lost 0 bases, the J end lost 4 bases, and 4 bases lay between the germline ends. Germline V gene lookup returns CDR1 SGHNT and CDR2 YYREEE (reference sequence). The CDR3 spells CASSLGSNEKLFF. DNA for the CDR3: TGTGCCAGCAGCTTGGGCAGTAATGAAAAACTGTTTTTT.